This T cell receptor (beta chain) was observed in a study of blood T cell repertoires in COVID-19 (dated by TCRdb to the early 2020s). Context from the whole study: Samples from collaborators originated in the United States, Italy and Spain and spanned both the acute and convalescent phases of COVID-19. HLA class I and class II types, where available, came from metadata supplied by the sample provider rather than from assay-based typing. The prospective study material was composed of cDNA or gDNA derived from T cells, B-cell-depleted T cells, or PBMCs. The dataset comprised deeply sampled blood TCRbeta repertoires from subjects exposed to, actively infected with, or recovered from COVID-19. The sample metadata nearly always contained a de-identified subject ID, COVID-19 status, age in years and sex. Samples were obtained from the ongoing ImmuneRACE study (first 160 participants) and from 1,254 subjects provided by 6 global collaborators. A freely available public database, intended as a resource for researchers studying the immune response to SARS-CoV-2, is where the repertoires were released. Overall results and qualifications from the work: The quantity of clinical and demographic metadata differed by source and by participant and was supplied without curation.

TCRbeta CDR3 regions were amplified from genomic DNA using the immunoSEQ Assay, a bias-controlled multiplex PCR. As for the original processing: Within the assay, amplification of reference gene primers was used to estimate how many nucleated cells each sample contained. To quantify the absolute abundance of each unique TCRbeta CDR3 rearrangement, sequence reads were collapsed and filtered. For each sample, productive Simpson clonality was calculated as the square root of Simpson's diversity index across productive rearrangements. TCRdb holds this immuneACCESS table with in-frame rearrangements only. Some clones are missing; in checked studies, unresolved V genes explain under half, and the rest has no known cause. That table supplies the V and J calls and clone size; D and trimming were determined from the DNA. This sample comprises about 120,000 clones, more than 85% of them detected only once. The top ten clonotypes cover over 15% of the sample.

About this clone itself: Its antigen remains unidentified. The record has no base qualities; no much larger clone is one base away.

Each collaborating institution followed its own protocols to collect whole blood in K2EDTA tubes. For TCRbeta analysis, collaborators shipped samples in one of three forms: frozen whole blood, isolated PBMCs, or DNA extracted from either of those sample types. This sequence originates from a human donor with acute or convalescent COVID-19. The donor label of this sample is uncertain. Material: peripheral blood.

The DNA sequence is as follows: TGTGCCAGCAGCCCTAATCCGGGACAGGGAGGGAATCAGCCCCAGCATTTT. This yields the protein CASSPNPGQGGNQPQHF. The rearrangement joined TRBV5-5 to TRBJ1-5, and TRBD1 matches 9 of the central bases. Unmatched junction bases come to 12, with V trimmed by 4 bases and J by 4 bases. The CDR3 holds 17 amino acids from the cysteine to the phenylalanine. Kept here is only the CDR3 DNA, which spans 51 bases and is read in frame from base 1. The germline V gene (reference sequence) gives CDR1 as SGHKS and CDR2 as YYEKEE.